One and the same sample provided the 4 T cell receptor beta chains below, sequenced in a study of shared clonotypes between healthy human individuals (dated by TCRdb to the early 2020s). The library came from the immunoSEQ multiplex PCR assay. The clones in this table, taken by TCRdb from immuneACCESS, are in-frame only. Not every clone is retained; where verified, under half of the shortfall comes from an unresolved V gene, and the cause of the rest is unknown. Recorded for this sample are over a million clones; roughly 96% of them occurred a single time. Over 1% of the sample is in the top ten clones. The sample comprised naive CD4+ T cells sorted from blood. Explained via the paper, the cell subset or site label denotes: CD45RA+ positively selected. The receptors stem from a man aged 30 to 39 in good health.

This clone appeared a single time. The chain links TRBV9 to TRBJ1-2; TRBD1 aligns across 11 bases. The V gene's germline CDR1 is SGDLS and CDR2 YYNGEE. This CDR3 comprises 15 residues. V dropped 3 bases and J dropped 4; count of bases not matched to a gene: 5. The CDR3 reads CASSAGTGGIYGYTF. CDR3 nucleotide sequence: TGTGCCAGCAGCGCCGGGACAGGGGGGATCTATGGCTACACCTTC.

Regarding this clone: The sample contains more than one DNA sequence encoding this CDR3. The rearrangement links TRBV29-1 to TRBJ2-5, with D perhaps given as TRBD1 or TRBD2 (5 bases each). The ends were cut back, 4 bases at V and 5 bases at J, with 14 bases in the middle. Germline loops: CDR1 SQVTM, CDR2 ANQGSEA. This CDR3 comprises 13 residues. This CDR3 is CSVVRGFGETQYF. In DNA form, the CDR3 reads TGCAGCGTTGTACGGGGCTTCGGGGAGACCCAGTACTTC.

This chain links TRBV4-2 with TRBJ1-4, with D perhaps TRBD1 (6 bases). The ends were cut back, 1 base at V and 4 bases at J, with 19 bases in the middle. CDR3 size: 18 residues. CDR1 LGHNA and CDR2 YNFKEQ come from the germline V gene. Here the CDR3 DNA reads TGTGCCAGCAGCCAAGTTCTCGCCAGGGGAGTTGGTAATGAAAAACTGTTTTTT. Amino acids: CASSQVLARGVGNEKLFF.

In regard to this clone: Other DNA variants within this sample encode the same CDR3. The CDR3 loop is CASSVQETQYF. CDR3 in DNA: TGTGCCAGCTCAGTCCAAGAGACCCAGTACTTC. The gene calls are TRBV18 and TRBJ2-5; D is unresolved. The V and J ends lost 5 bases and 1 base respectively, with 2 bases between them. Germline lookup yields CDR1 KGHSH and CDR2 LQKENI. This CDR3 comprises 11 residues.